This T cell receptor beta chain stems from a study of beta chain features in type 1 diabetes. As for the study in general: Patients and healthy donors were similar in age, gender and cell yields.

Germline V gene data show CDR1 as SGHTA and CDR2 as FQGNSA. J gave up 4 bases and V 5 bases, and 1 base lay outside the gene matches. The CDR3 is 12 amino acids. With regard to this clone: Its antigen is currently unknown.

Expressed TCRB transcripts were sequenced after all isolated RNA was converted to cDNA. The assay was immunoSEQ multiplex PCR, and TCRdb's table has in-frame clones only and misses some. This sample has tens of thousands of clones, with roughly 69% found just once. Study observations and caveats: Moderately but significantly shorter TCRB CDR3s were found in Type 1 diabetes patients in all four CD4+ subsets.

The chain uses TRBV7-2 and TRBJ1-2, with 7 positions matching TRBD1. The material sequenced was Tregs from blood. The TCR was taken from a man between 18 and 35 years old with type 1 diabetes. CDR3 loop: CASSRDSYGYTF. The CDR3 coding sequence is TGTGCCAGCAGCCGGGACAGCTATGGCTACACCTTC.